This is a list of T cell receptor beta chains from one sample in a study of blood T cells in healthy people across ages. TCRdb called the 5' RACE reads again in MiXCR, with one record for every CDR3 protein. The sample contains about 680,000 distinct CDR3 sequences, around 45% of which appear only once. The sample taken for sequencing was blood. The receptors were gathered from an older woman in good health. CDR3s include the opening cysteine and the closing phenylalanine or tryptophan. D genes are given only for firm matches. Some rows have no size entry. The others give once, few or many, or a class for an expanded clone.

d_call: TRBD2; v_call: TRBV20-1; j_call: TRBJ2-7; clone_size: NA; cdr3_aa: CSAKRTSGGLLISYEQYF; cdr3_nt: TGCAGTGCTAAAAGGACTAGCGGGGGACTGTTGATCTCCTACGAGCAGTACTTC
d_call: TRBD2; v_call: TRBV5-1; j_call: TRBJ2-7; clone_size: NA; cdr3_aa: CASSPGSSGRANEQYF; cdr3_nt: TGCGCCAGCAGCCCGGGTTCTAGCGGGAGGGCCAACGAGCAGTACTTC
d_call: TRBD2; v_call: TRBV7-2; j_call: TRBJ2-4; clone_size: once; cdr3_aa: CASSSRTSGRGAKNIQYF; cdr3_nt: TGTGCCAGCAGCTCTCGGACTAGCGGGAGGGGAGCCAAAAACATTCAGTACTTC
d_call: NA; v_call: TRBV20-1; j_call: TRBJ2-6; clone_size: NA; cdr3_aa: CSATAGSGANVLTF; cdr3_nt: TGCAGTGCCACCGCGGGCTCTGGGGCCAACGTCCTGACTTTC
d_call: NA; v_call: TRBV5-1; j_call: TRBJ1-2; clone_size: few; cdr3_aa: CASSLKILGDHRGYTF; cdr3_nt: TGCGCCAGCAGCTTAAAGATCCTCGGGGACCATCGGGGCTACACCTTC
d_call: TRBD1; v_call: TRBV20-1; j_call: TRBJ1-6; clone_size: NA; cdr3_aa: CSPLGGQGGDNSPLHF; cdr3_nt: TGCAGTCCGCTAGGGGGACAGGGGGGAGATAATTCACCCCTCCACTTT
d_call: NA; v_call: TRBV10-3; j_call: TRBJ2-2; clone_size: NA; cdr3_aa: CAISDRSGELFF; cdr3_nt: TGTGCCATCAGTGATCGGTCCGGGGAGTTGTTTTTT
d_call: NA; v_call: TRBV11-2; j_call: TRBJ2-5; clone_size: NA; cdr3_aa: CASSANEETQYF; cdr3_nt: TGTGCCAGCAGCGCCAATGAAGAGACCCAGTACTTC
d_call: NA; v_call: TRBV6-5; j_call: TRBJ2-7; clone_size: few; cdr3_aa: CASGRTRLSYEQYF; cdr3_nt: TGTGCCAGCGGAAGGACGAGACTCTCCTACGAGCAGTACTTC
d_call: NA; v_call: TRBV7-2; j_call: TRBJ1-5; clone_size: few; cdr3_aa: CASSLVGASNQPQHF; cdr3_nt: TGTGCCAGCAGCTTAGTGGGGGCGAGCAATCAGCCCCAGCATTTT
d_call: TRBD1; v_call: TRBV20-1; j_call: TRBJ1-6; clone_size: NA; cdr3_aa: CSARGRDSYNSPLHF; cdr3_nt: TGCAGTGCTAGAGGCCGGGACAGTTATAATTCACCCCTCCACTTT
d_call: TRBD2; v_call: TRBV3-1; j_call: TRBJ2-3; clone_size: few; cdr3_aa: CASSLPGTSGTDTQYF; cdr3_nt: TGTGCCAGCAGCCTTCCCGGGACTAGCGGGACAGATACGCAGTATTTT
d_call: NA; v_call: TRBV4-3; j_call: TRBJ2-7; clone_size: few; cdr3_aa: CASSQDWTSYEQYF; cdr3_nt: TGCGCCAGCAGCCAAGATTGGACGTCCTACGAGCAGTACTTC
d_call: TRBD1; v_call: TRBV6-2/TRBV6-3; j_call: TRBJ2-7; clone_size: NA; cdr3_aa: CASSYRGTKYNEQYF; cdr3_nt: TGTGCCAGCAGCTACAGGGGGACCAAATACAATGAGCAGTACTTC
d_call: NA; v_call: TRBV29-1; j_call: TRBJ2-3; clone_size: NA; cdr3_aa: CSVEEGYTRSTDTQYF; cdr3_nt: TGCAGCGTTGAAGAAGGATATACGAGGAGCACAGATACGCAGTATTTT
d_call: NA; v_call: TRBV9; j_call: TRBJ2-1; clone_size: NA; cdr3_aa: CASSPRVSASYNEQFF; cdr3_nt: TGTGCCAGCAGCCCCAGGGTTAGCGCATCCTACAATGAGCAGTTCTTC
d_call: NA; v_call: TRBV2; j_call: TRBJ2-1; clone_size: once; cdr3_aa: CASSEVVNRISYNEQFF; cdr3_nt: TGTGCCAGTAGTGAAGTAGTTAACAGAATCTCCTACAATGAGCAGTTCTTC
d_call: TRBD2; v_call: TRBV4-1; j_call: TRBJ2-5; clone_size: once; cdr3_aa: CASSHLAGPNQETQYF; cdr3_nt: TGCGCCAGCAGCCACCTAGCGGGACCTAACCAAGAGACCCAGTACTTC
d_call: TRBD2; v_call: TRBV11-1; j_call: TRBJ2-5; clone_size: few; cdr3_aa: CASSFLAGRETQYF; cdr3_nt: TGTGCCAGCAGCTTTTTAGCGGGACGAGAGACCCAGTACTTC
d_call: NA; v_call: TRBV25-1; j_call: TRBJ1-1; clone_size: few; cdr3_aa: CASSESPGSTEAFF; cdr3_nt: TGTGCCAGCAGTGAATCGCCAGGGAGCACTGAAGCTTTCTTT
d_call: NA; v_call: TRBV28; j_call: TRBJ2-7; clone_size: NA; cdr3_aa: CASSSLTYEQYF; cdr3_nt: TGTGCCAGCAGTTCCCTGACCTACGAGCAGTACTTC
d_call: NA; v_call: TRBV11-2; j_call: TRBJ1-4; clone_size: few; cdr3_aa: CASSLPGAQGEKLFF; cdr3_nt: TGTGCCAGCAGCCTGCCGGGAGCCCAAGGGGAAAAACTGTTTTTT
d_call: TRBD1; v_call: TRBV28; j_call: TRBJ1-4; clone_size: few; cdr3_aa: CASSSTGGWEKLFF; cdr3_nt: TGTGCCAGCAGTTCGACAGGGGGGTGGGAAAAACTGTTTTTT
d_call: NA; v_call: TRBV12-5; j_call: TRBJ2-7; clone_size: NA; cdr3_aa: CASEQVVNEQYF; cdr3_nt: TGTGCTAGTGAACAGGTAGTAAACGAGCAGTACTTC
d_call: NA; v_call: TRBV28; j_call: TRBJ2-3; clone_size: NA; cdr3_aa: CASSSDSRTDTQYF; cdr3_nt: TGTGCCAGCAGTTCGGACAGCCGCACAGATACGCAGTATTTT
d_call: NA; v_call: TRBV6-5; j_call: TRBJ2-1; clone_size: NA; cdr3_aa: CASSYSPASSYNEQFF; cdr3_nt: TGTGCCAGCAGTTACTCGCCGGCCAGCTCCTACAATGAGCAGTTCTTC
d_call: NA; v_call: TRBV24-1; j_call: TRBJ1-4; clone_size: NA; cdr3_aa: CATSDSTSSGEKLFF; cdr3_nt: TGTGCCACCAGTGACAGCACATCCTCGGGGGAAAAACTGTTTTTT
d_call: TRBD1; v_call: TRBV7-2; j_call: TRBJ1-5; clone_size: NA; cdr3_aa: CASSPRTGAFQPQHF; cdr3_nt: TGTGCCAGCAGCCCCCGGACAGGCGCTTTTCAGCCCCAGCATTTT
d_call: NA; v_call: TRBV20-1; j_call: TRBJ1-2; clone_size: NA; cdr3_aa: CGRTDNYGYTF; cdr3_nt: TGCGGCAGAACGGACAACTATGGCTACACCTTC